Following are 27 T cell receptor beta chains from one sample sequenced in a study of beta chain features in type 1 diabetes. Notes on the study in general: Moderate but significant shortening of TCRB CDR3s was recorded in all four CD4+ subsets from Type 1 diabetes patients.

Antigens for these TCRs are unknown. As every portion of the isolated RNA was reverse transcribed, the sequencing read expressed TCRB transcripts. Repertoires were generated with immunoSEQ multiplex PCR, while TCRdb's copy carries only in-frame clones and drops some. The sample yields approximately 730,000 clones, 10% to 15% seen once. The specimen sequenced was naive CD4+ T cells from blood. Receptors originate from a man between 18 and 29 years old with type 1 diabetes.

The rearrangement links TRBV7-9 to TRBJ1-1; D gene unclear. The V end lost 2 bases, the J end lost 4 bases, and 11 bases lay between the germline ends. CDR3 length: 14 amino acids. The germline V gene has CDR1 SEHNR and CDR2 FQNEAQ (reference sequence). Here the CDR3 reads CASSLTGEGTEAFF. As DNA, the CDR3 is TGTGCCAGCAGCTTAACCGGAGAGGGCACTGAAGCTTTCTTT.

This clone was counted only a few times. The CDR3 DNA reads as TGTGCCAGCAGGACCCGGGACAACTATGGCTACACCTTC. This sequence encodes CASRTRDNYGYTF. This rearrangement joins TRBV2 to TRBJ1-2, with D perhaps matching TRBD1 (5 bases). Germline V CDR1 and CDR2: SNHLY, FYNNEI. Trimming stripped 6 bases from V and 2 bases from J, with 10 bases between. This CDR3 spans 13 amino acids.

This clone was recorded a few times. The J gene is TRBJ2-7, the V gene TRBV25-1, with 11 bases that match TRBD1. The CDR3 has 14 residues. J lost 3 bases, V lost 7 bases, and 5 bases had no gene match. The germline V gene has CDR1 MGHDK and CDR2 SYGVNS. This CDR3 reads CASTPDRGLYEQYF. CDR3 bases: TGTGCCAGCACCCCGGACAGGGGGCTCTACGAGCAGTACTTC.

The chain recombines TRBV29-1 with TRBJ1-1; 9 bases line up with TRBD1. Germline V gene data show CDR1 as SQVTM and CDR2 as ANQGSEA. The ends lost 0 bases at V and 7 bases at J; junction bases unmatched: 9. The CDR3 runs to 15 residues. DNA for the CDR3: TGCAGCGTTGAAGATCAAACAGGGGGCGGTGGTGAAGCTTTCTTT. Its translation: CSVEDQTGGGGEAFF.

The rearrangement joins TRBV4-2 to TRBJ2-3; 8 bases are a match to TRBD1. Germline CDR1 reads LGHNA; CDR2 reads YNFKEQ. The trim removed 10 bases at V and 1 base at J, leaving 10 bases unmatched. The CDR3 is 15 residues long. CDR3 nucleotides: TGTGCCACCCTCGCCCGGGACAGGCGCACAGATACGCAGTATTTT. It translates to CATLARDRRTDTQYF.

This clone was seen more than once but under ten times. The chain links TRBV19 to TRBJ1-5; D gene unclear. The CDR3 is made up of 13 amino acids. The V gene lost 2 bases and the J gene lost 4 bases, with 6 bases spanning the gap. CDR1 is LNHDA and CDR2 is SQIVND in the germline V gene (reference sequence). DNA of the CDR3: TGTGCCAGTAGTATATCCCCAAATCAGCCCCAGCATTTT. Its protein product is CASSISPNQPQHF.

This clone was observed a few times. The chain has TRBV25-1 and TRBJ2-5, with a tentative D call TRBD1 (5 bases). V was cut by 4 bases and J by 5 bases, with 14 bases left in between. Germline values: CDR1 MGHDK, CDR2 SYGVNS. The CDR3 spans 14 residues. CDR3 in amino acids: CASSGGALGETQYF. The CDR3 DNA sequence: TGTGCCAGCAGTGGTGGGGCCTTGGGGGAGACCCAGTACTTC.

This chain's CDR3 is CASSPRQGGTEAFF. Here the CDR3 DNA reads TGTGCCAGCAGCCCCCGACAGGGGGGCACTGAAGCTTTCTTT. The chain links TRBV9 to TRBJ1-1, with 9 positions matching TRBD1. Germline assignment: CDR1 SGDLS and CDR2 YYNGEE. This CDR3 comprises 14 residues. Trimming cost V 4 bases and J 4 bases; bases outside gene matches: 5.

The chain recombines TRBV10-3 with TRBJ2-1, with TRBD1 identical over 10 bases. After removal of 6 bases from V and 2 bases from J, the junction contained 1 base not matched to a gene. The CDR3 spans 14 residues. Germline V gene lookup returns CDR1 ENHRY and CDR2 SYGVKD. CDR3 DNA sequence: TGTGCCATCAGGGGACAGGGGACCTACAATGAGCAGTTCTTC. Amino acid sequence: CAIRGQGTYNEQFF.

The V gene is TRBV7-3, the J gene TRBJ2-1, with D possibly being TRBD2 (6 bases). Germline V gene data show CDR1 as SGHTA and CDR2 as FQGTGA. The V end lost 5 bases, the J end lost 7 bases, and 12 bases lay between the germline ends. This CDR3 spans 13 amino acids. Here the CDR3 reads CASSLLLANEQFF. The CDR3 bases are TGTGCCAGCAGCCTACTACTAGCAAATGAGCAGTTCTTC.

This sequence joins TRBV13 and TRBJ1-4; 8 nucleotides align to TRBD1. Germline lookup yields CDR1 PRHDT and CDR2 FYEKMQ (reference sequence). This CDR3 comprises 18 residues. The junction had 13 bases not matched to a gene; V was cut back by 0 bases and J by 7 bases. CDR3 sequence (DNA): TGTGCCAGCAGCTTAGGCCTAACAGGGGGAGGATACGGTGAAAAACTGTTTTTT. Translated, it gives CASSLGLTGGGYGEKLFF.

There are a few counts of this clone. CDR3 DNA: TGTGCCACCGACCAACAGGACTCCTACGAGCAGTACTTC. It encodes CATDQQDSYEQYF. This chain links TRBV6-1 with TRBJ2-7, with D maybe TRBD1 (5 bases). V was clipped by 10 bases and J by 0 bases, with 13 bases between them. This CDR3 is built from 13 residues. Germline loops: CDR1 MNHNS, CDR2 SASEGT.

A few counts support this clone. The chain is built from TRBV20-1 and TRBJ2-3; D remains ambiguous. The CDR3 runs 11 residues. V dropped 0 bases and J dropped 7 bases, with 5 bases sitting between them. The germline V gene has CDR1 DFQATT and CDR2 SNEGSKA (reference sequence). The CDR3 loop is CSARDRYTQYF. CDR3 bases: TGCAGTGCTAGAGATAGATATACGCAGTATTTT.

This clone was found a few times. J is TRBJ2-3 and V is TRBV4-2, with D perhaps TRBD1 or TRBD2 (6 bases each). The CDR3 has 13 residues. The V end was cut by 0 bases, the J end by 9 bases, with 10 bases between. Germline lookup yields CDR1 LGHNA and CDR2 YNFKEQ. The CDR3 spells CASSQEGGATQYF. Written as DNA, the CDR3 is TGTGCCAGCAGCCAAGAGGGGGGCGCGACGCAGTATTTT.

This rearrangement joins TRBV4-1 to TRBJ1-3; D is perhaps TRBD1 (5 bases). CDR1 MGHRA and CDR2 YSYEKL come from the germline V gene. The CDR3 has 14 amino acids. With 3 bases removed from V and 4 bases from J, the gap between germline ends came to 10 bases. CDR3 loop: CASSQRGGGNTIYF. CDR3 bases: TGCGCCAGCAGCCAGAGGGGTGGAGGAAACACCATATATTTT.

This clone was detected only a few times. The chain has TRBV7-9 and TRBJ1-1, with 11 positions matching TRBD1. Germline V gives CDR1 SEHNR, CDR2 FQNEAQ (reference sequence). CDR3 size: 15 residues. The ends lost 5 bases at V and 7 bases at J; junction bases unmatched: 9. The CDR3 DNA is TGTGCCAGCAGCCGGACAGGGGGCGATCCGATTGAAGCTTTCTTT. This codes for CASSRTGGDPIEAFF.

This clone has more than one count but fewer than ten. This chain joins TRBV19 and TRBJ2-1, with 10 positions matching TRBD1. The germline CDR1 and CDR2 sequences are LNHDA and SQIVND (reference sequence). The J segment lost 0 bases and the V segment lost 5 bases, leaving 4 bases of the junction unmatched. The CDR3 sequence is 16 residues long. DNA for the CDR3: TGTGCCAGTAGTTTAAGACAGGGGGCCTCCTACAATGAGCAGTTCTTC. Its protein product is CASSLRQGASYNEQFF.

The rearrangement joins TRBV5-6 to TRBJ1-2; 8 nucleotides match TRBD1. V trimming: 2 bases; J trimming: 2 bases; junction bases outside the gene matches: 2. This CDR3 contains 14 residues. In germline, CDR1 is SGHDT, CDR2 YYEEEE. The CDR3 nucleotides are TGTGCCAGCAGCTTCCAGGGGGCGAACTATGGCTACACCTTC. It is translated as CASSFQGANYGYTF.

This clone has more than one count but fewer than ten. The chain joins TRBV29-1 to TRBJ2-3; possibly TRBD1 for D (6 bases). CDR1 and CDR2 from the germline V gene are SQVTM and ANQGSEA. The ends were cut back, 4 bases at V and 4 bases at J, with 15 bases in the middle. The CDR3 consists of 14 residues. The DNA of the CDR3 is TGCAGCGTTGGCCCGCAGGGACAAGCAGATACGCAGTATTTT. Its translation: CSVGPQGQADTQYF.

The V gene is TRBV5-1, the J gene TRBJ2-2; D not resolved. V was pared by 0 bases and J by 3 bases, with 6 bases between. CDR1 and CDR2 from the germline V gene are SGHRS and YFSETQ. This CDR3 comprises 14 residues. The chain's CDR3 is CASSLDTDTGELFF. CDR3 bases: TGCGCCAGCAGCTTGGACACTGACACCGGGGAGCTGTTTTTT.

V gene TRBV29-1 combines with J gene TRBJ1-2, with unresolved D. The length of the CDR3 is 15 residues. Deletions cut 2 bases from V and 5 bases from J, with 18 bases between. CDR1 is SQVTM, CDR2 ANQGSEA, per germline. CDR3 in DNA: TGCAGCGTTGAACCGGGCGTAGCGACCTCGTATGGCTACACCTTC. This gives the protein CSVEPGVATSYGYTF.

A few counts support this clone. V usage is TRBV7-6 and J usage is TRBJ2-1; D is perhaps TRBD1 (6 bases). V lost 5 bases and J lost 6, with 14 bases in between. The CDR3 sequence is 14 residues long. CDR1 is SGHVS and CDR2 is FNYEAQ in the germline V gene. CDR3 loop: CASSPQGTINEQFF. CDR3 nucleotides: TGTGCCAGCAGCCCGCAGGGGACGATCAATGAGCAGTTCTTC. Full variable domain (rest looked up from reference TRBV7-6 and TRBJ2-1): GAGVSQSPRYKVTKRGQDVALRCDPISGHVSLYWYRQALGQGPEFLTYFNYEAQQDKSGLPNDRFSAERPEGSISTLTIQRTEQRDSAMYRCASSPQGTINEQFFGPGTRLTVL.

The chain employs TRBV30 and TRBJ1-3; unclear D gene. Germline V gene sequence: CDR1 GTSNPN, CDR2 SVGIG (reference sequence). The V end was cut by 7 bases, the J end by 1 base, with 11 bases between. This CDR3 is 13 amino acids long. The CDR3 DNA sequence: TGTGCCTTGGCCCAACAATCTGGAAACACCATATATTTT. Residues: CALAQQSGNTIYF.

The rearrangement uses TRBV15 and TRBJ2-1; D call uncertain. The CDR3 runs to 13 residues. The ends were cut back, 5 bases at V and 8 bases at J, with 13 bases in the middle. From germline, CDR1 is LNHNV and CDR2 YYDKDF (reference sequence). CDR3 residues: CATSRPYVDEQFF. The CDR3 region has the DNA TGTGCCACCAGCCGACCTTACGTCGATGAGCAGTTCTTC.

The J gene is TRBJ1-4, the V gene TRBV20-1; no definite D call. The V end lost 5 bases, the J end lost 8 bases, and 9 bases lay between the germline ends. Germline V gives CDR1 DFQATT, CDR2 SNEGSKA (reference sequence). This CDR3 is built from 11 residues. CDR3 loop: CSAGGREKLFF. As DNA, the CDR3 is TGCAGTGCTGGTGGACGAGAAAAACTGTTTTTT.

The gene calls are TRBV5-1 and TRBJ1-6, with D perhaps matching TRBD1 (5 bases). V lost 2 bases to trimming and J lost 5 bases, with 11 bases between them. This CDR3 spans 15 amino acids. From germline, CDR1 is SGHRS and CDR2 YFSETQ. The CDR3 bases are TGCGCCAGCAGCTTCCGGGACGGGAATAATTCACCCCTCCACTTT. It specifies CASSFRDGNNSPLHF.

V usage is TRBV28 and J usage is TRBJ1-1; 11 bases fit TRBD1. The V and J ends lost 5 bases and 3 bases, in that order; junction bases with no gene match: 11. Germline V gene data show CDR1 as MDHEN and CDR2 as SYDVKM. CDR3 size: 17 residues. The CDR3 sequence: CASSPDRGLRGHTEAFF. CDR3 nucleotide sequence: TGTGCCAGCAGTCCGGACAGGGGGCTACGGGGTCACACTGAAGCTTTCTTT.